The 25 T cell receptor beta chains below come from one sample, sequenced in a study of cytomegalovirus exposure and HLA in healthy donors. The PCR used 60 Vbeta and 13 Jbeta primers. The table came from immunoSEQ multiplex PCR; TCRdb's copy has only in-frame clones and leaves some out. The sample lists 110,000 or so clones, 70% to 85% occurring once. The sequencing input was PBMCs. All receptors come from a woman aged 18-29 years in good health and CMV-seronegative.

This clone occurred once. The rearrangement links TRBV9 to TRBJ2-7; 8 bases fit TRBD1. Germline V gene sequence: CDR1 SGDLS, CDR2 YYNGEE. V gave up 3 bases and J gave up 2 bases; unmatched junction bases: 7. This CDR3 contains 15 residues. The CDR3 DNA sequence: TGTGCCAGCAGCGCCCACGACAGGGGTGCCTACGAGCAGTACTTC. The encoded protein is CASSAHDRGAYEQYF.

The V and J genes are TRBV7-2 and TRBJ1-2, with 7 bases matching TRBD1. The V gene's germline CDR1 is SGHTA and CDR2 FQGNSA. CDR3 size: 14 residues. With 5 bases clipped from V and 8 bases from J, the junction kept 11 bases outside the gene matches. This CDR3 is CASSTDRAFLGYTF. CDR3 coding DNA: TGTGCCAGCAGCACTGACAGGGCCTTTCTGGGCTACACCTTC. The full variable domain, its missing parts supplied by reference TRBV7-2 and TRBJ1-2, is GAGVSQSPSNKVTEKGKDVELRCDPISGHTALYWYRQSLGQGLEFLIYFQGNSAPDKSGLPSDRFSAERTGGSVSTLTIQRTQQEDSAVYLCASSTDRAFLGYTFGSGTRLTVV.

This clone was seen a few times. In DNA, the CDR3 is TGTGCCAGCAGCCAAGATCCCCGGGGGAGGGCCAATGAGCAGTTCTTC. Its protein is CASSQDPRGRANEQFF. The V call is TRBV14, the J call TRBJ2-1, with 7 bases that match TRBD2. Germline assignment: CDR1 SGHDN and CDR2 FVKESK. This CDR3 contains 16 residues. With V trimmed by 0 bases and J by 6 bases, 8 bases remained unmatched.

The rearrangement links TRBV2 to TRBJ2-3; D is possibly TRBD1 (5 bases). The CDR3 is 12 residues long. V shed 7 bases and J shed 4 bases, with 9 bases lying between them. The germline V gene has CDR1 SNHLY and CDR2 FYNNEI. In DNA, the CDR3 is TGTGCCAGCAACCAGGGCCCAGATACGCAGTATTTT. This codes for CASNQGPDTQYF.

The chain joins TRBV2 to TRBJ2-5; 8 bases are a match to TRBD1. Germline values: CDR1 SNHLY, CDR2 FYNNEI. After removal of 6 bases from V and 6 bases from J, the junction contained 3 bases not matched to a gene. This CDR3 has 12 amino acids. The CDR3 DNA reads as TGTGCCAGCAGCAGGGGGCTAAAGACCCAGTACTTC. It encodes CASSRGLKTQYF.

The rearrangement uses TRBV7-9 and TRBJ2-2, with unresolved D. Germline V gives CDR1 SEHNR, CDR2 FQNEAQ (reference sequence). V lost 1 base and J lost 1, with 7 bases in between. The CDR3 covers 15 residues. CDR3 DNA sequence: TGTGCCAGCAGCTTAGTCCCGGGGAACACCGGGGAGCTGTTTTTT. Translating it yields CASSLVPGNTGELFF.

The V gene is TRBV28, the J gene TRBJ1-1; D call uncertain. V was shortened by 6 bases and J by 1 base, with 9 bases between the two germline ends. Germline loops: CDR1 MDHEN, CDR2 SYDVKM. The CDR3 runs to 13 residues. CDR3 in DNA: TGTGCCAGCAGGGAAGCAGGGAACACTGAAGCTTTCTTT. It specifies CASREAGNTEAFF.

V gene TRBV27 combines with J gene TRBJ1-5, with D perhaps TRBD1 (5 bases). V lost 3 bases and J lost 1, with 7 bases in between. The CDR3 runs 14 residues. Germline CDR1 is MNHEY and CDR2 is SMNVEV (reference sequence). CDR3 sequence: CASSFAGSNQPQHF. Written as DNA, the CDR3 is TGTGCCAGCAGTTTTGCAGGGAGCAATCAGCCCCAGCATTTT.

This clone was counted a few times. The V gene is TRBV6-1, the J gene TRBJ2-3; 7 bases map to TRBD2. Looked up from germline, CDR1 is MNHNS and CDR2 is SASEGT. After removal of 3 bases from V and 0 bases from J, the junction contained 3 bases not matched to a gene. The CDR3 runs 15 residues. The CDR3 DNA follows: TGTGCCAGCAGTGACGGGACTACAAGCACAGATACGCAGTATTTT. Translating gives CASSDGTTSTDTQYF.

In its sample, this clone was seen once. This chain links TRBV28 with TRBJ1-5; TRBD1 matches 7 bases. In germline, CDR1 is MDHEN, CDR2 SYDVKM. J lost 5 bases, V lost 3 bases, and 7 bases had no gene match. The CDR3 is 15 residues long. CDR3 coding DNA: TGTGCCAGCAGTTTTGGGGGACAGACATATCAGCCCCAGCATTTT. It translates to CASSFGGQTYQPQHF.

This sequence joins TRBV7-2 and TRBJ1-2; 8 positions match TRBD1. V dropped 4 bases and J dropped 2; count of bases not matched to a gene: 9. The CDR3 consists of 16 residues. Germline V gene sequence: CDR1 SGHTA, CDR2 FQGNSA. CDR3 bases: TGTGCCAGCAGCTCCGGAACAGGGGGTGGGAACTATGGCTACACCTTC. It translates to CASSSGTGGGNYGYTF.

This rearrangement joins TRBV19 to TRBJ1-6, with TRBD1 identical over 8 bases. The CDR3 consists of 14 residues. Germline V gene lookup returns CDR1 LNHDA and CDR2 SQIVND (reference sequence). Losses at the gene ends were 3 bases for V and 8 bases for J; bases not matched to a gene: 3. CDR3 DNA sequence: TGTGCCAGTAGTATTCAGGGGGCTGATTCACCCCTCCACTTT. Translation gives CASSIQGADSPLHF.

The V and J genes are TRBV11-3 and TRBJ2-7; TRBD1 matches 10 bases. The V segment lost 5 bases and the J segment 6 bases; nucleotides outside the gene matches: 7. The CDR3 consists of 14 residues. CDR1 and CDR2 (germline): SGHNT, YENEEA. The CDR3 DNA is TGTGCCAGCAGCCCCGGGACAGGGGATCGCGAGCAGTACGTC. This sequence encodes CASSPGTGDREQYV.

The rearrangement joins TRBV11-2 to TRBJ2-1; TRBD1 matches 8 bases. V trimming: 1 base; J trimming: 9 bases; junction bases outside the gene matches: 2. This CDR3 region has 13 residues. Per germline, CDR1 SGHAT and CDR2 FQNNGV. CDR3 in amino acids: CASSLVTGGEQFF. DNA of the CDR3: TGTGCCAGCAGCTTAGTAACAGGGGGTGAGCAGTTCTTC.

This chain connects TRBV2 to TRBJ2-5; 9 nucleotides align to TRBD2. Germline CDR1 SNHLY, CDR2 FYNNEI. The CDR3 is made up of 14 amino acids. V lost 11 bases, J lost 5 bases, and 12 bases stayed unmatched. For the CDR3, the DNA is TGTGCCGGGCGTAGCGGGAGTTCGTGGGAGACCCAGTACTTC. It codes for CAGRSGSSWETQYF.

CDR3 DNA sequence: TGCGCCAGCAGCGTGCTAGCGGGAGACACCGGGGAGCTGTTTTTT. This encodes CASSVLAGDTGELFF. The V and J genes are TRBV5-1 and TRBJ2-2; TRBD2 aligns across 10 bases. Germline V CDR1 and CDR2: SGHRS, YFSETQ. V dropped 4 bases and J dropped 3; count of bases not matched to a gene: 3. This CDR3 contains 15 residues.

This chain links TRBV19 with TRBJ2-3, with 10 bases aligning to TRBD1. Germline V gene data show CDR1 as LNHDA and CDR2 as SQIVND (reference sequence). Trimming at V came to 4 bases and at J to 5 bases, leaving 6 bases not matched to a gene. The CDR3 is 15 residues long. CDR3 sequence reads: CASSTFRDRGDTQYF. CDR3 nucleotide sequence: TGTGCCAGTAGTACCTTCCGGGACAGGGGAGATACGCAGTATTTT. Complete variable domain (other parts from reference TRBV19 and TRBJ2-3): DGGITQSPKYLFRKEGQNVTLSCEQNLNHDAMYWYRQDPGQGLRLIYYSQIVNDFQKGDIAEGYSVSREKKESFPLTVTSAQKNPTAFYLCASSTFRDRGDTQYFGPGTRLTVL.

CDR3 region: CASSLDRQGWGHTF. The CDR3 DNA follows: TGTGCCAGCAGCTTAGATCGGCAGGGTTGGGGCCACACCTTC. The rearrangement joins TRBV7-2 to TRBJ1-2, with D perhaps TRBD1 (5 bases). The germline V gene encodes CDR1 SGHTA and CDR2 FQGNSA. V gave up 1 base and J gave up 12 bases, with 18 bases separating them. The CDR3 is 14 residues long.

V and J are TRBV6-4 and TRBJ2-2; unclear D gene. The CDR3 is made up of 15 amino acids. The germline V gene has CDR1 MRHNA and CDR2 SNTAGT. With 2 bases removed from V and 6 bases from J, the gap between germline ends came to 13 bases. CDR3 sequence: CASSDPTRSAGELFF. CDR3 coding DNA: TGTGCCAGCAGTGACCCCACCCGGAGCGCCGGGGAGCTGTTTTTT.

V usage is TRBV20-1 and J usage is TRBJ1-2; D is ambiguous. This CDR3 has 9 amino acids. CDR1 and CDR2 (germline): DFQATT, SNEGSKA (reference sequence). V was shortened by 3 bases and J by 8 bases, with 4 bases between the two germline ends. The CDR3 reads CSASRGYTF. Here the CDR3 DNA reads TGCAGTGCTAGCAGGGGCTACACCTTC.

The chain recombines TRBV30 with TRBJ2-6; 9 positions agree with TRBD1. V lost 2 bases and J lost 4; bases outside the gene matches: 12. Germline V gene lookup returns CDR1 GTSNPN and CDR2 SVGIG (reference sequence). This CDR3 is built from 18 residues. The CDR3 loop is CAWSTGTGMGTGANVLTF. The CDR3 DNA reads as TGTGCCTGGAGTACCGGGACAGGGATGGGAACCGGGGCCAACGTCCTGACTTTC.

This chain joins TRBV29-1 and TRBJ2-3; the D is unclear. V lost 5 bases and J lost 1, with 7 bases in between. Per the germline V gene, CDR1 is SQVTM and CDR2 is ANQGSEA. This CDR3 is 12 amino acids long. Here the CDR3 reads CSVPPGTDTQYF. The CDR3 nucleotides are TGCAGCGTTCCTCCAGGCACAGATACGCAGTATTTT.

The chain uses TRBV6-1 and TRBJ1-5; a possible D gene is TRBD1 (5 bases). In germline, CDR1 is MNHNS, CDR2 SASEGT. The CDR3 has 14 amino acids. Trimming pared 6 bases from V and 10 bases from J, leaving 19 bases between. The CDR3 region is CASRAGPQITPQHF. CDR3 nucleotides: TGTGCCAGCAGAGCGGGACCGCAGATCACCCCCCAGCATTTT.

The rearrangement uses TRBV4-2 and TRBJ2-1; 16 bases align to TRBD2. V lost 3 bases and J lost 8; bases outside the gene matches: 10. This CDR3 spans 18 amino acids. The germline V gene has CDR1 LGHNA and CDR2 YNFKEQ. The CDR3 sequence: CASSHPPGGTSGRDEQFF. The DNA for the CDR3 is TGTGCCAGCAGCCATCCCCCCGGGGGGACTAGCGGGAGGGATGAGCAGTTCTTC.

A single count supports this clone. The chain recombines TRBV4-2 with TRBJ2-6, with D possibly matching TRBD2 (6 bases). In germline, CDR1 is LGHNA, CDR2 YNFKEQ. Trimming pared 3 bases from V and 2 bases from J, leaving 11 bases between. This CDR3 region has 16 residues. The CDR3 DNA reads as TGTGCCAGCAGCCACCTTGCGGGGACTGGGGCCAACGTCCTGACTTTC. It yields the protein CASSHLAGTGANVLTF.